This section outlines one T cell receptor beta chain sequence together with its context. Roughly 0.45 to 1 ug RNA was reverse transcribed with random hexamers. The authors amplified TCR beta CDR3 across 54 Vbeta and 13 Jbeta using immunoSEQ multiplex PCR. TCRdb re-derived calls from the immunoSEQ multiplex PCR reads in MiXCR, one entry per CDR3 protein. The table includes 100,000 to 150,000 distinct CDR3 sequences, about 94% detected once. The source of the sample is a study of CD8 T cells in Susac syndrome. As for the study in general: Blood was drawn from Susac syndrome patients while they were therapy-naive, on corticosteroids, or on intravenous immunoglobulin alone.

This CDR3 contains 15 residues. Looked up from germline, CDR1 is SGHAT and CDR2 is FQNNGV. V gave up 3 bases and J gave up 1 base, with 12 bases separating them. TCR beta sequences were obtained from blood CD8+ and CD4+ T cells. It was negative isolation that provided the CD8+ and CD4+ T cells, whereas TEMRA cells were enriched by FACS. The sequence derives from a human donor with Susac syndrome. Sequencing was done on a sample of CD8+ T cells from PBMCs. The chain combines TRBV11-2 with TRBJ1-1; no firm D call. The CDR3 loop is CASSFVREKNTEAFF. CDR3 sequence (DNA): TGTGCCAGCAGCTTCGTGCGGGAGAAGAACACTGAAGCTTTCTTT.